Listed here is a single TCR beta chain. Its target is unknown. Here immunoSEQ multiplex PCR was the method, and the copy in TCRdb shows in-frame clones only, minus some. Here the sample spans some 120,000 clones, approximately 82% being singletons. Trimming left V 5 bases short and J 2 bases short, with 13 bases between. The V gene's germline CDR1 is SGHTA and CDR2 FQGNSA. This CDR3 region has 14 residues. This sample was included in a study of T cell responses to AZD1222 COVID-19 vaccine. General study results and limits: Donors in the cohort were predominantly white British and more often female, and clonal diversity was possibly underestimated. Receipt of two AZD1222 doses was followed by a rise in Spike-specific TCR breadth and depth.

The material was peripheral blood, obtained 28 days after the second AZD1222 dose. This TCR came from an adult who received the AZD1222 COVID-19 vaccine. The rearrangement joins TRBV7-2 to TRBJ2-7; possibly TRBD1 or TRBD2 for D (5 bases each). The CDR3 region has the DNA TGTGCCAGCAGCACCGGGACGGTTCCCTACGAGCAGTACTTC. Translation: CASSTGTVPYEQYF.